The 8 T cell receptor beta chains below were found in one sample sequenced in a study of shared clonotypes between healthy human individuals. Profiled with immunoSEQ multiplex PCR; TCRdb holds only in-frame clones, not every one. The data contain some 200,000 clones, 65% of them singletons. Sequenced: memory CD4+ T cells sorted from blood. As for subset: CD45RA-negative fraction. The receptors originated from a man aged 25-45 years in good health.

CDR3 nucleotides: TGTGCCAGCAGTTTATTAGCGGGCGAGCAGTACTTC. Amino acids: CASSLLAGEQYF. The V call is TRBV28, the J call TRBJ2-7; 7 bases line up with TRBD2. Germline V gene sequence: CDR1 MDHEN, CDR2 SYDVKM. CDR3 size: 12 residues. The ends lost 1 base at V and 6 bases at J; junction bases unmatched: 0.

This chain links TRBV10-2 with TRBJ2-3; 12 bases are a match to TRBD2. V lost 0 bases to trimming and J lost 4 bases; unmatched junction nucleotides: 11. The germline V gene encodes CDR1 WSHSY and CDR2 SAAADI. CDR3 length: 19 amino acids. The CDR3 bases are TGCGCCAGCAGTGAGTCTAGGCTAGCGGGAGGGCCCAGCCCAGATACGCAGTATTTT. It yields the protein CASSESRLAGGPSPDTQYF.

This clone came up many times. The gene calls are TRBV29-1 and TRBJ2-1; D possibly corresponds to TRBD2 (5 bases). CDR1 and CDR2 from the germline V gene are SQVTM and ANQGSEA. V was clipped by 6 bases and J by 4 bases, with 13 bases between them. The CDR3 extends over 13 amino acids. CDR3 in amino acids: CSVDLRDYNEQFF. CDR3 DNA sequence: TGCAGCGTGGACTTGAGGGATTACAATGAGCAGTTCTTC.

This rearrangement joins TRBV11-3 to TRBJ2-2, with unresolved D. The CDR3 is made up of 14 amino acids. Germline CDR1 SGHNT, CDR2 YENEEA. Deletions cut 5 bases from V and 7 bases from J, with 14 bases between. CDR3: CASSEGSQIGELFF. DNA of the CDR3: TGTGCCAGCAGCGAAGGAAGTCAGATCGGGGAGCTGTTTTTT.

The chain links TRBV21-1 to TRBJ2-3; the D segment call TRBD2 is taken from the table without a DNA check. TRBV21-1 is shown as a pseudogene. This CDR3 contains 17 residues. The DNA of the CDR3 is TGTGCCAGCAGCCCAACCCTTAGCGGGAGCCGGACAGATACGCAGTATTTT. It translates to CASSPTLSGSRTDTQYF.

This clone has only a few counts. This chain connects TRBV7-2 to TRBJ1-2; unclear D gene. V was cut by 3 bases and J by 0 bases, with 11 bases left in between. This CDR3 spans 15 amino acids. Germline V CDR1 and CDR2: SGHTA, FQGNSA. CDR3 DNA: TGTGCCAGCAGCTTTCTTGGTGGATCTAACTATGGCTACACCTTC. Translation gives CASSFLGGSNYGYTF. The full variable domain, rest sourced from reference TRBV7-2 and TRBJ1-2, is GAGVSQSPSNKVTEKGKDVELRCDPISGHTALYWYRQSLGQGLEFLIYFQGNSAPDKSGLPSDRFSAERTGGSVSTLTIQRTQQEDSAVYLCASSFLGGSNYGYTFGSGTRLTVV.

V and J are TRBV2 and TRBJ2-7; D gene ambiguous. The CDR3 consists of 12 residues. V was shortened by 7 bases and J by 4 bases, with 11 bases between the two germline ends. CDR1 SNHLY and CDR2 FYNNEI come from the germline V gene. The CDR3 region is CASTPVGYEQYF. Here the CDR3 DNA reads TGTGCCAGCACCCCCGTAGGGTACGAGCAGTACTTC. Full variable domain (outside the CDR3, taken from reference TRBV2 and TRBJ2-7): EPEVTQTPSHQVTQMGQEVILRCVPISNHLYFYWYRQILGQKVEFLVSFYNNEISEKSEIFDDQFSVERPDGSNFTLKIRSTKLEDSAMYFCASTPVGYEQYFGPGTRLTVT.

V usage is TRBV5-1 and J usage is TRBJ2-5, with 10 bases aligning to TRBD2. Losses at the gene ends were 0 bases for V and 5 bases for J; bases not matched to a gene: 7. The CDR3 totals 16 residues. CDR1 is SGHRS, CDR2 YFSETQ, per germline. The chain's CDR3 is CASSLGASGSSETQYF. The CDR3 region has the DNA TGCGCCAGCAGCTTGGGGGCTAGCGGGAGTTCTGAGACCCAGTACTTC.